The 20 T cell receptor beta chains below were found in one sample sequenced in a study of response to subunit inactivated influenza vaccine. TCRdb analysed the RT-PCR reads with MiXCR anew, one entry per CDR3 protein. The sample includes roughly 170,000 distinct CDR3 sequences, approximately 8.7% of them seen just once. This material consisted of non-naive T cells sorted from PBMCs, taken on the day of vaccination. The receptors here all came from a man between 50 and 59 years old who received an inactivated influenza vaccine.

This clonotype was detected many times. V usage is TRBV5-1 and J usage is TRBJ2-2; D ambiguous. The CDR3 sequence is 15 residues long. Trimming stripped 0 bases from V and 6 bases from J, with 12 bases between. In germline, CDR1 is SGHRS, CDR2 YFSETQ. The CDR3 DNA reads as TGCGCCAGCAGCTTGGAGAGCCCCCCGGCCGGGGAGCTGTTTTTT. Protein: CASSLESPPAGELFF.

This clonotype occurred many times. CDR3 residues: CASSKGGGPTGELFF. DNA of the CDR3: TGTGCCAGCAGCAAAGGAGGGGGGCCCACCGGGGAGCTGTTTTTT. The chain couples TRBV21-1 to TRBJ2-2; TRBD1, the table's D call, lacks a check against the DNA. TRBV21-1 is a pseudogene segment. There are 15 residues in the CDR3.

Only a few counts were recorded for this clonotype. The chain combines TRBV20-1 with TRBJ2-5; 9 bases fit TRBD2. Germline values: CDR1 DFQATT, CDR2 SNEGSKA (reference sequence). The CDR3 consists of 15 residues. Trimming cost V 6 bases and J 1 base; bases outside gene matches: 9. The CDR3 sequence is CSALRLAGSQETQYF. DNA for the CDR3: TGCAGTGCCCTCCGGCTAGCGGGATCCCAAGAGACCCAGTACTTC.

In this sample, this clonotype turned up a few times. The V and J genes are TRBV3-1 and TRBJ2-2; D remains ambiguous. Germline V gene sequence: CDR1 LGHDT, CDR2 YNNKEL (reference sequence). This CDR3 comprises 16 residues. Trimming took 2 bases from V and 2 from J, leaving 12 bases between them. DNA for the CDR3: TGTGCCAGCAGCCAAATTAATCCGGTTAACACCGGGGAGCTGTTTTTT. Translated: CASSQINPVNTGELFF.

This clonotype was seen only a few times. The V and J genes are TRBV20-1 and TRBJ2-1; D possibly corresponds to TRBD1 (6 bases). This CDR3 is built from 14 residues. From germline, CDR1 is DFQATT and CDR2 SNEGSKA (reference sequence). Deletions cut 6 bases from V and 8 bases from J, with 20 bases between. In DNA form, the CDR3 reads TGCAGTGCCGAGACCGGAGACAGGTTAGATGAGCAGTTCTTC. Its translation is CSAETGDRLDEQFF.

This clonotype was seen many times. The chain combines TRBV12-3 or TRBV12-4 with TRBJ1-6, with D perhaps TRBD1 (6 bases). Trimming took off 1 base at V and 13 bases at J, with 11 bases between the two ends. This CDR3 is built from 13 residues. The CDR3 spells CASSLGGLAPLHF. DNA for the CDR3: TGTGCCAGCAGTTTAGGGGGGCTAGCGCCCCTCCACTTT.

A few counts support this clonotype. V and J are TRBV4-1 and TRBJ2-5; 7 bases fit TRBD1. This CDR3 region has 17 residues. V shed 1 base, J shed 1 base, and the junction held 9 bases outside the gene matches. Germline values: CDR1 MGHRA, CDR2 YSYEKL. CDR3 residues: CASSQGTWDRIQETQYF. The DNA for the CDR3 is TGCGCCAGCAGCCAAGGGACCTGGGACAGAATCCAAGAGACCCAGTACTTC.

This clonotype was counted many times. The genes are TRBV15 and TRBJ2-7; 8 nucleotides match TRBD1. The J segment lost 7 bases and the V segment lost 3 bases, leaving 5 bases of the junction unmatched. CDR1 is LNHNV and CDR2 is YYDKDF in the germline V gene (reference sequence). This CDR3 is 13 amino acids long. CDR3 loop: CATSRDRVGEQYF. CDR3 coding DNA: TGTGCCACCAGCAGGGACAGGGTCGGAGAGCAGTACTTC.

This chain connects TRBV10-3 to TRBJ2-3; 7 nucleotides align to TRBD2. The trim removed 8 bases at V and 2 bases at J, leaving 4 bases unmatched. This CDR3 contains 13 residues. From germline, CDR1 is ENHRY and CDR2 SYGVKD. The CDR3 coding sequence is TGTGCCATCGGGGGGGATAACACAGATACGCAGTATTTT. Its translation is CAIGGDNTDTQYF.

The chain couples TRBV20-1 to TRBJ1-4, with D perhaps TRBD1 (5 bases). The V end was cut by 3 bases, the J end by 7 bases, with 12 bases between. The CDR3 covers 13 residues. CDR1 and CDR2 (germline): DFQATT, SNEGSKA (reference sequence). DNA of the CDR3: TGCAGTGCTAGTAAGCGGGGCGGTGAAAAACTGTTTTTT. Its translation: CSASKRGGEKLFF.

This clonotype was seen at least ten times. V usage is TRBV15 and J usage is TRBJ1-5; TRBD1 aligns across 8 bases. CDR3 length: 14 amino acids. J was trimmed by 9 bases and V by 3 bases; bases with no gene match: 7. The germline V gene has CDR1 LNHNV and CDR2 YYDKDF (reference sequence). The CDR3 DNA sequence: TGTGCCACCAGCAGTGGACAGGGAATGCGGCCCCAGCATTTT. The encoded protein is CATSSGQGMRPQHF.

This clonotype was detected only a few times. CDR3 bases: TGTGCCAGCTTCACCCCGGGACTCCGACGGAACGTCCTGACTTTC. Translating gives CASFTPGLRRNVLTF. This rearrangement joins TRBV7-2 to TRBJ2-6; tentatively, D is TRBD2 (6 bases). This CDR3 region has 15 residues. Per germline, CDR1 SGHTA and CDR2 FQGNSA. V was shortened by 8 bases and J by 10 bases, with 21 bases between the two germline ends.

This clonotype was counted a few times. J is TRBJ2-7 and V is TRBV6-1; D unresolved. The germline gives CDR1 MNHNS, CDR2 SASEGT. The CDR3 spans 14 residues. V lost 6 bases, J lost 4 bases, and 16 bases lay in between. Here the CDR3 DNA reads TGTGCCAGCAGACGCGACCCACAGACGTACGAGCAGTACTTC. This translates into CASRRDPQTYEQYF.

This clonotype occurred a few times. The V and J genes are TRBV5-1 and TRBJ1-2; D gene ambiguous. The length of the CDR3 is 13 residues. V lost 4 bases to trimming and J lost 2 bases, with 9 bases between them. CDR1 SGHRS and CDR2 YFSETQ come from the germline V gene. This CDR3 is CASSPGPNYGYTF. CDR3 bases: TGCGCCAGCAGCCCAGGCCCAAACTATGGCTACACCTTC.

This clonotype was counted many times. The gene calls are TRBV2 and TRBJ1-5; D is unresolved. The CDR3 length is 13 residues. The germline V gene has CDR1 SNHLY and CDR2 FYNNEI. V gave up 1 base and J gave up 9 bases, with 10 bases separating them. CDR3: CASSEDGRLPQHF. The CDR3 DNA reads as TGTGCCAGCAGTGAAGACGGGAGATTGCCCCAGCATTTT.

This clonotype was observed a handful of times. V gene TRBV7-6 combines with J gene TRBJ1-2, with D perhaps TRBD1 (6 bases). This CDR3 comprises 12 residues. Germline V gene lookup returns CDR1 SGHVS and CDR2 FNYEAQ. V was trimmed by 3 bases and J by 8 bases, leaving 10 bases between them. The CDR3 protein is CASSFTGTGYTF. CDR3 coding DNA: TGTGCCAGCAGCTTTACAGGGACGGGCTACACCTTC.

This rearrangement joins TRBV20-1 to TRBJ2-3; TRBD2 matches at 11 bases. The CDR3 sequence is 15 residues long. After removal of 1 base from V and 5 bases from J, the junction contained 5 bases not matched to a gene. Per germline, CDR1 DFQATT and CDR2 SNEGSKA (reference sequence). The CDR3 region is CSARGRLAGKDTQYF. The CDR3 DNA reads TGCAGTGCTAGAGGAAGACTAGCGGGGAAAGATACGCAGTATTTT.

There are a few counts of this clonotype. This chain connects TRBV30 to TRBJ1-1; D gene ambiguous. CDR3 length: 12 residues. Trimming removed 3 bases at V and 1 base at J, with 6 bases between. Looked up from germline, CDR1 is GTSNPN and CDR2 is SVGIG (reference sequence). The CDR3 protein is CAWSSRNTEAFF. The CDR3 bases are TGTGCCTGGAGCTCCAGGAACACTGAAGCTTTCTTT. The variable domain in full, completed from reference TRBV30 and TRBJ1-1, reads SQTIHQWPATLVQPVGSPLSLECTVEGTSNPNLYWYRQAAGRGLQLLFYSVGIGQISSEVPQNLSASRPQDRQFILSSKKLLLSDSGFYLCAWSSRNTEAFFGQGTRLTVV.

This clonotype has at least ten counts. The chain joins TRBV5-1 to TRBJ2-3; tentatively, D is TRBD2 (6 bases). Germline V CDR1 and CDR2: SGHRS, YFSETQ. Trimming removed 3 bases from V and 8 bases from J, with 16 bases in between. CDR3 length equals 14 residues. The CDR3 region has the DNA TGCGCCAGCAGCTCACAGGAGCACGGGGGTACGCAGTATTTT. It encodes CASSSQEHGGTQYF.

The chain couples TRBV5-6 to TRBJ2-5; D not certain. The CDR3 has 14 amino acids. Between the trimmed V and J ends, which lost 4 bases and 0 bases, there was a span of 10 bases. Germline CDR1 and CDR2: SGHDT and YYEEEE. DNA for the CDR3: TGTGCCAGCAGCGGACGGCGGTACCAAGAGACCCAGTACTTC. This sequence encodes CASSGRRYQETQYF.